Listed below are T cell receptor beta chains from one sample, sequenced in a study of blood T cell repertoires in COVID-19. Assay used: immunoSEQ multiplex PCR; TCRdb lists only in-frame clones, some missing. The table has tens of thousands of clones, roughly 87% seen once. Sequencing was done on a sample of peripheral blood. The receptors were gathered from a man in his forties or fifties with active or convalescent COVID-19. CDR3s include the opening cysteine and the closing phenylalanine or tryptophan. D genes are given only for firm matches. Not every row has a clone size; where given, it reads once, few, many or a size class.

j_call clone_size d_call v_call cdr3_aa cdr3_nt
TRBJ2-3 . TRBD2 TRBV7-2 CASSLDGGRTDTQYF TGTGCCAGCAGCTTAGATGGCGGGAGAACAGATACGCAGTATTTT
TRBJ2-1 few . TRBV5-6 CASSFYSEYNEQFF TGTGCCAGCAGCTTCTATAGCGAGTACAATGAGCAGTTCTTC
TRBJ2-1 . . TRBV5-1 CASSLDSGLGYEQFF TGCGCCAGCAGCTTGGATAGCGGATTGGGCTATGAGCAGTTCTTC
TRBJ2-3 once TRBD2 TRBV2 CASSELKASGSTDTQYF TGTGCCAGCAGTGAGCTGAAGGCTAGCGGAAGCACAGATACGCAGTATTTT
TRBJ2-1 . TRBD2 TRBV9 CASSVGPSGRVWDNEQFF TGTGCCAGCAGCGTAGGTCCCAGCGGGAGGGTGTGGGACAATGAGCAGTTCTTC
TRBJ2-5 . TRBD1 TRBV19 CASSGGLGETQYF TGTGCCAGTTCAGGGGGTTTAGGGGAGACCCAGTACTTC
TRBJ2-5 . TRBD2 TRBV28 CASSSSGLAGETQYF TGTGCCAGCAGCTCCTCCGGACTAGCGGGAGAGACCCAGTACTTC
TRBJ2-3 once . TRBV28 CASSLKWGGTDTQYF TGTGCCAGCAGTTTAAAATGGGGGGGCACAGATACGCAGTATTTT
TRBJ2-5 . . TRBV7-2 CASSSTNLQETQYF TGTGCCAGCAGCTCGACTAACTTACAAGAGACCCAGTACTTC
TRBJ1-1 once TRBD1 TRBV18 CASSPRQGRTEAFF TGTGCCAGCTCACCACGACAGGGGAGGACTGAAGCTTTCTTT
TRBJ1-3 . TRBD1 TRBV10-3 CAIRRGQAGNTIYF TGTGCCATCAGGAGGGGACAGGCGGGAAACACCATATATTTT
TRBJ2-5 . . TRBV11-2 CASSPQGQETQYF TGTGCCAGCAGCCCTCAGGGGCAGGAGACCCAGTACTTC
TRBJ2-1 . . TRBV18 CASSPQAASYNEQFF TGTGCCAGCTCACCTCAGGCCGCCTCCTACAATGAGCAGTTCTTC
TRBJ1-6 . . TRBV15 CATSRDRSSPLHF TGTGCCACCAGCAGAGATAGAAGTTCACCCCTCCACTTT
TRBJ2-7 . . TRBV19 CASSIGHPIYEQYF TGTGCCAGTAGTATAGGACATCCGATCTACGAGCAGTACTTC
TRBJ2-5 few TRBD2 TRBV5-4 CASSFLAGANQETQYF TGTGCCAGCAGCTTTCTAGCGGGAGCTAACCAAGAGACCCAGTACTTC
TRBJ2-7 medium-sized TRBD1 TRBV28 CASSSYRDRGRWVQYF TGTGCCAGCAGTAGCTACCGGGACAGGGGGCGCTGGGTGCAGTACTTC
TRBJ1-2 . . TRBV7-2 CASSLSVENGYTF TGTGCCAGCAGCTTATCGGTGGAGAATGGCTACACCTTC
TRBJ2-2 . TRBD2 TRBV27 CASSNPGGSNTGELFF TGTGCCAGCAGTAACCCGGGAGGGTCGAACACCGGGGAGCTGTTTTTT
TRBJ2-3 . TRBD2 TRBV6-2/TRBV6-3 CASSYSPSGTSTDTQYF TGTGCCAGCAGTTACTCTCCTAGCGGGACTAGCACAGATACGCAGTATTTT
TRBJ2-2 . TRBD2 TRBV2 CASRFTSGSTGELFF TGTGCCAGCAGATTTACTAGCGGTTCCACCGGGGAGCTGTTTTTT
TRBJ2-3 . TRBD1 TRBV28 CASSLFGTGASTDTQYF TGTGCCAGCAGTTTATTTGGGACAGGAGCTAGCACAGATACGCAGTATTTT
TRBJ1-2 . TRBD1 TRBV28 CASSFGTVDWVDGYTF TGTGCCAGCAGTTTCGGGACAGTTGATTGGGTAGATGGCTACACCTTC
TRBJ2-2 . . TRBV7-2 CASSLSPLNTGELFF TGTGCCAGCAGCTTATCGCCCCTAAACACCGGGGAGCTGTTTTTT
TRBJ2-5 . . TRBV9 CASSVGNGRGETQYF TGTGCCAGCAGCGTAGGTAACGGACGGGGAGAGACCCAGTACTTC
TRBJ1-2 . . TRBV18 CASSPRTDTGTF TGTGCCAGCTCACCACGCACAGACACAGGTACCTTC
TRBJ2-5 . . TRBV19 CASRGAGETQYF TGTGCCAGCAGGGGGGCGGGGGAGACCCAGTACTTC
TRBJ2-7 . TRBD1 TRBV30 CAWSPDRGGLTKQYF TGTGCCTGGAGTCCGGACAGGGGAGGACTTACGAAGCAGTACTTC
TRBJ2-1 . TRBD2 TRBV11-2 CASSHSSGRVNEQFF TGTGCCAGCAGCCACTCTAGCGGGAGGGTGAATGAGCAGTTCTTC
TRBJ2-7 . TRBD2 TRBV7-2 CASSLVLAESIYEQYF TGTGCCAGCAGCTTAGTACTAGCGGAGAGTATCTACGAGCAGTACTTC
TRBJ1-2 . TRBD1 TRBV24-1 CATSDSRTGELSYTF TGTGCCACCAGTGATTCTAGGACAGGGGAGTTAAGCTACACCTTC
TRBJ2-7 once . TRBV4-2 CASSQDSGGVREQYF TGTGCCAGCAGCCAAGATAGCGGAGGGGTGCGGGAGCAGTACTTC
TRBJ2-2 . TRBD2 TRBV7-6 CASSLGTSGRRDTGELFF TGTGCCAGCAGCCTCGGGACTAGCGGGAGGAGGGACACCGGGGAGCTGTTTTTT
TRBJ1-6 . TRBD1 TRBV27 CASSLLRQGSSPLHF TGTGCCAGCAGTCTTCTCCGACAGGGATCCTCACCCCTCCACTTT
TRBJ2-7 . . TRBV4-1 CASSQESGRLDEQYF TGCGCCAGCAGCCAAGAAAGCGGGCGTTTGGACGAGCAGTACTTC
TRBJ1-2 few . TRBV3-1/TRBV3-2 CASSQGRGAFYGYTF TGTGCCAGCAGCCAAGGCCGGGGGGCTTTCTATGGCTACACCTTC
TRBJ2-5 . TRBD2 TRBV29-1 CSVERLAGGLETQYF TGCAGCGTTGAGAGACTAGCGGGTGGATTAGAGACCCAGTACTTC
TRBJ1-2 . TRBD1 TRBV4-3 CASSQASAGTGGGRSYGYTF TGCGCCAGCAGCCAGGCCTCCGCCGGGACAGGGGGCGGTCGTAGCTATGGCTACACCTTC
TRBJ1-4 . . TRBV18 CASSPQGGEKLFF TGTGCCAGCTCACCTCAGGGTGGTGAAAAACTGTTTTTT
TRBJ2-1 once . TRBV11-2 CASSLERNEQFF TGTGCCAGCAGCTTAGAGAGGAATGAGCAGTTCTTC
TRBJ1-1 . . TRBV23-1 CASSHRSPGMAVCTEAFF TGCGCCAGCAGTCACCGATCTCCCGGAATGGCGGTGTGCACTGAAGCTTTCTTT